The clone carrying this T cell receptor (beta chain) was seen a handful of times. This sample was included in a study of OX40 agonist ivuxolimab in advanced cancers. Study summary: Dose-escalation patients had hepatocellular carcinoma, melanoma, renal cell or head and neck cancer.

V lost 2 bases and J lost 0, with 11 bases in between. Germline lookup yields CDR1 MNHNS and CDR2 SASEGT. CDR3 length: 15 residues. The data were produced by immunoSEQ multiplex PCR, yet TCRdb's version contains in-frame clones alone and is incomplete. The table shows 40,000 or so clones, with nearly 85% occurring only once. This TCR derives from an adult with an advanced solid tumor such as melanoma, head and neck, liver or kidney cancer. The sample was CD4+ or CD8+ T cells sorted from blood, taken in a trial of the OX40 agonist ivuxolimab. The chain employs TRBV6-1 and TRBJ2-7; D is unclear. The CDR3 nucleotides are TGTGCCAGCAGTGAACCTTATCTCGGCTCCTACGAGCAGTACTTC. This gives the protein CASSEPYLGSYEQYF.